A single sample gave rise to the 18 T cell receptor beta chains below, sequenced in a study of shared clonotypes between healthy human individuals. Generated by immunoSEQ multiplex PCR, the TCRdb table keeps only in-frame clones and is missing some. This sample has approximately 1.5 million clones; approximately 98% occur once, and the top ten carry about 0.45%. Material: naive CD4+ T cells sorted from blood. As for subset: CD45RA+ positively selected. All receptors derive from a man aged 25 to 45 in good health.

The chain links TRBV7-2 to TRBJ2-1, with 10 nucleotides matching TRBD1. This CDR3 region has 15 residues. Germline lookup yields CDR1 SGHTA and CDR2 FQGNSA. The ends lost 3 bases at V and 4 bases at J; junction bases unmatched: 3. In DNA, the CDR3 is TGTGCCAGCAGCTTGGGACAGGGGACTTACAATGAGCAGTTCTTC. Translation: CASSLGQGTYNEQFF.

V gene TRBV7-3 combines with J gene TRBJ2-2, with D unclear. Trimming shortened V by 3 bases and J by 1 base, and 6 bases separated the two germline ends. In germline, CDR1 is SGHTA, CDR2 FQGTGA. This CDR3 has 14 residues. CDR3 region: CASSFDMNTGELFF. CDR3 bases: TGTGCCAGCAGCTTCGATATGAACACCGGGGAGCTGTTTTTT.

This chain joins TRBV18 and TRBJ2-1, with D unresolved. Trimming stripped 5 bases from V and 4 bases from J, with 21 bases between. The CDR3 has 17 amino acids. Germline V lookup: CDR1 KGHSH, CDR2 LQKENI. CDR3 sequence (DNA): TGTGCCAGCTCAGTGGGGATAGCTCTCTCAATATACAATGAGCAGTTCTTC. Translation gives CASSVGIALSIYNEQFF.

The genes are TRBV5-4 and TRBJ2-2; 8 positions match TRBD2. The V and J ends lost 1 base and 3 bases, in that order; junction bases with no gene match: 5. The CDR3 covers 16 residues. The germline V gene encodes CDR1 SGHNT and CDR2 YYREEE (reference sequence). The CDR3 reads CASSLSSGAYTGELFF. The CDR3 coding sequence is TGTGCCAGCAGCTTGAGTAGCGGGGCCTACACCGGGGAGCTGTTTTTT.

This rearrangement joins TRBV6-1 to TRBJ2-7; 10 bases agree with TRBD2. V lost 6 bases and J lost 4; bases outside the gene matches: 6. CDR3 length equals 14 residues. The germline gives CDR1 MNHNS, CDR2 SASEGT. CDR3 in DNA: TGTGCCAGCAGCTCTAGCGGGAGTACTTACGAGCAGTACTTC. Its protein product is CASSSSGSTYEQYF.

The CDR3 region is CSVLTWIRETQYF. CDR3 DNA sequence: TGCAGCGTTTTGACATGGATCCGAGAGACCCAGTACTTC. The J gene is TRBJ2-5, the V gene TRBV29-1; no clear D. This CDR3 has 13 amino acids. Trimming removed 5 bases at V and 4 bases at J, with 14 bases between. Germline lookup yields CDR1 SQVTM and CDR2 ANQGSEA.

V usage is TRBV6-5 and J usage is TRBJ2-7, with D unclear. The germline V and J ends were trimmed by 0 bases and 1 base, with 10 bases remaining between them. Germline V gene lookup returns CDR1 MNHEY and CDR2 SVGAGI. The CDR3 length is 15 residues. This CDR3 reads CASSYSSWSSYEQYF. CDR3 DNA: TGTGCCAGCAGTTACTCCTCCTGGAGTTCCTACGAGCAGTACTTC.

The rearrangement links TRBV10-3 to TRBJ2-3, with 11 bases lining up with TRBD2. CDR3 length equals 16 residues. The V segment lost 4 bases and the J segment 4 bases; nucleotides outside the gene matches: 7. Per germline, CDR1 ENHRY and CDR2 SYGVKD. This CDR3 reads CAISGLAGGYADTQYF. The CDR3 nucleotides are TGTGCCATCAGTGGGCTAGCGGGAGGTTACGCAGATACGCAGTATTTT.

The chain is built from TRBV7-6 and TRBJ2-7; 9 bases map to TRBD2. The CDR3 runs to 14 residues. CDR1 SGHVS and CDR2 FNYEAQ come from the germline V gene. The V segment lost 3 bases and the J segment 3 bases; nucleotides outside the gene matches: 3. This CDR3 reads CASSLGTSFYEQYF. Here the CDR3 DNA reads TGTGCCAGCAGCTTGGGGACTAGCTTCTACGAGCAGTACTTC.

This clone appeared once. The chain has TRBV7-2 and TRBJ2-7, with TRBD2 matching over 8 bases. The germline gives CDR1 SGHTA, CDR2 FQGNSA. This CDR3 region has 15 residues. The V and J ends lost 6 bases and 3 bases, in that order; junction bases with no gene match: 10. This CDR3 reads CASSPPSAGVYEQYF. CDR3 bases: TGTGCCAGCAGTCCGCCATCAGCGGGAGTCTACGAGCAGTACTTC.

The chain combines TRBV7-9 with TRBJ2-7, with 7 bases matching TRBD1. V was pared by 5 bases and J by 5 bases, with 9 bases of the junction left unmatched. Germline CDR1 reads SEHNR; CDR2 reads FQNEAQ (reference sequence). The CDR3 runs 14 residues. The CDR3 loop is CASSLPDRDNEQYF. In nucleotides, the CDR3 is TGTGCCAGCAGCCTACCTGACAGGGACAACGAGCAGTACTTC.

V is TRBV14 and J is TRBJ2-2, with 10 bases aligning to TRBD1. The CDR3 extends over 16 amino acids. V shed 2 bases and J 7 bases; nucleotides not matched to a gene: 7. The germline CDR1 and CDR2 sequences are SGHDN and FVKESK. CDR3 sequence: CASSQIGQGVGGELFF. The CDR3 coding sequence is TGTGCCAGCAGCCAAATCGGACAGGGGGTCGGCGGGGAGCTGTTTTTT.

The rearrangement joins TRBV18 to TRBJ2-7, with D possibly TRBD2 on 7 matching bases. The CDR3 is 16 residues long. V was clipped by 2 bases and J by 1 base, with 15 bases between them. Germline V gives CDR1 KGHSH, CDR2 LQKENI. CDR3 amino acids: CASSPMGGAPSYEQYF. CDR3 coding DNA: TGTGCCAGCTCACCAATGGGGGGGGCGCCGTCCTACGAGCAGTACTTC.

The chain combines TRBV15 with TRBJ2-7, with unresolved D. V shed 2 bases and J shed 2 bases, with 19 bases lying between them. The V gene's germline CDR1 is LNHNV and CDR2 YYDKDF (reference sequence). This CDR3 spans 17 amino acids. CDR3 nucleotides: TGTGCCACCAGCAGACGGTCGGGCCAGATCGGCGCCTACGAGCAGTACTTC. Translating gives CATSRRSGQIGAYEQYF.

This chain uses TRBV19 with TRBJ1-2; no firm D call. Germline V gives CDR1 LNHDA, CDR2 SQIVND (reference sequence). The CDR3 is 12 residues long. The ends were cut back, 3 bases at V and 8 bases at J, with 10 bases in the middle. The CDR3 DNA follows: TGTGCCAGTAGTATTAAGTCCCTCGGCTACACCTTC. Translated: CASSIKSLGYTF.

The chain carries TRBV11-2 and TRBJ1-1; D ambiguous. Between the trimmed V and J ends, which lost 7 bases and 0 bases, there was a span of 9 bases. The CDR3 contains 13 residues. Germline CDR1 SGHAT, CDR2 FQNNGV. As DNA, the CDR3 is TGTGCCAGCACACAACCGGTGAACACTGAAGCTTTCTTT. Translating gives CASTQPVNTEAFF. The variable domain in full, with the rest retrieved from reference TRBV11-2 and TRBJ1-1, is EAGVAQSPRYKIIEKRQSVAFWCNPISGHATLYWYQQILGQGPKLLIQFQNNGVVDDSQLPKDRFSAERLKGVDSTLKIQPAKLEDSAVYLCASTQPVNTEAFFGQGTRLTVV.

The J gene is TRBJ2-7, the V gene TRBV15, with D perhaps TRBD1 (5 bases). This CDR3 has 13 amino acids. Trimming pared 5 bases from V and 5 bases from J, leaving 13 bases between. From germline, CDR1 is LNHNV and CDR2 YYDKDF (reference sequence). The DNA of the CDR3 is TGTGCCACCAGCCAGCCAGGGCGTGACGAGCAGTACTTC. It yields the protein CATSQPGRDEQYF.

The gene calls are TRBV18 and TRBJ2-3; tentatively, D is TRBD2 (6 bases). The CDR3 runs to 16 residues. V lost 1 base to trimming and J lost 0 bases, with 11 bases between them. Germline V gene sequence: CDR1 KGHSH, CDR2 LQKENI. The CDR3 DNA sequence: TGTGCCAGCTCACCACTGATGGGGGGAAGCACAGATACGCAGTATTTT. Translated, it gives CASSPLMGGSTDTQYF.